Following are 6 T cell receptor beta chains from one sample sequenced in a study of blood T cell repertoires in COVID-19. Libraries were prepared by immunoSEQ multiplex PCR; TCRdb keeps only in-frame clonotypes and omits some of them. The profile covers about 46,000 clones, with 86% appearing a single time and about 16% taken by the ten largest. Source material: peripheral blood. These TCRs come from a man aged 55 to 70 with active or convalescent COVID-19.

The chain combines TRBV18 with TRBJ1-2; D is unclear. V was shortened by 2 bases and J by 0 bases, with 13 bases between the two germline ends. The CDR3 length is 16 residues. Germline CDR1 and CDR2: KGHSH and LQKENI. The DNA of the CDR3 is TGTGCCAGCTCACCATTCTCACAGCAAACTAACTATGGCTACACCTTC. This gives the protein CASSPFSQQTNYGYTF.

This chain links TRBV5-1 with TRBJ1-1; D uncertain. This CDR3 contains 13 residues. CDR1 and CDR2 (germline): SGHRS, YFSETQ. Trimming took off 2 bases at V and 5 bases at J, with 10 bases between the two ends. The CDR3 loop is CASSFEGRTEAFF. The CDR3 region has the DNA TGCGCCAGCAGCTTTGAAGGGAGGACTGAAGCTTTCTTT. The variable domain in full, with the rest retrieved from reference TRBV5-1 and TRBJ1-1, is KAGVTQTPRYLIKTRGQQVTLSCSPISGHRSVSWYQQTPGQGLQFLFEYFSETQRNKGNFPGRFSGRQFSNSRSEMNVSTLELGDSALYLCASSFEGRTEAFFGQGTRLTVV.

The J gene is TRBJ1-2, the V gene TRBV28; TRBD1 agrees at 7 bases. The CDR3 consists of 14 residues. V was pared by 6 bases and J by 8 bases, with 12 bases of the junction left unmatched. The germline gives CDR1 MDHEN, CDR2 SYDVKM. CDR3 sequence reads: CASSRTDRVDGYTF. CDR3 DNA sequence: TGTGCCAGCAGCAGGACCGACAGGGTTGACGGCTACACCTTC.

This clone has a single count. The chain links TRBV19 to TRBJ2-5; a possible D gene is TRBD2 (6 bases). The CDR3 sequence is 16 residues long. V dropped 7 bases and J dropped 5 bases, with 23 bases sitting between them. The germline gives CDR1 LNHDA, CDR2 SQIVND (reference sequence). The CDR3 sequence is CASKGRGNILGETQYF. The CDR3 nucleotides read TGTGCCAGTAAGGGGCGGGGCAATATCCTAGGGGAGACCCAGTACTTC.

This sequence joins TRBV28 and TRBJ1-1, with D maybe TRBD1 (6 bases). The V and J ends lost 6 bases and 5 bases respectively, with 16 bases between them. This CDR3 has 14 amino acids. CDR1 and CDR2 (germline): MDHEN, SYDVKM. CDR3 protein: CASRSGGAVTEAFF. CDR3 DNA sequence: TGTGCCAGCAGGTCGGGGGGCGCGGTGACTGAAGCTTTCTTT.

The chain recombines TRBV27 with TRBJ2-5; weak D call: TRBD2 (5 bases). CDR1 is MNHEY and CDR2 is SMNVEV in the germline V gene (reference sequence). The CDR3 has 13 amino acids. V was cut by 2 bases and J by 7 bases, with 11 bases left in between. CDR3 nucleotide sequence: TGTGCCAGCAGTTTAGGCCGAGGAGGGACCCAGTACTTC. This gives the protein CASSLGRGGTQYF.